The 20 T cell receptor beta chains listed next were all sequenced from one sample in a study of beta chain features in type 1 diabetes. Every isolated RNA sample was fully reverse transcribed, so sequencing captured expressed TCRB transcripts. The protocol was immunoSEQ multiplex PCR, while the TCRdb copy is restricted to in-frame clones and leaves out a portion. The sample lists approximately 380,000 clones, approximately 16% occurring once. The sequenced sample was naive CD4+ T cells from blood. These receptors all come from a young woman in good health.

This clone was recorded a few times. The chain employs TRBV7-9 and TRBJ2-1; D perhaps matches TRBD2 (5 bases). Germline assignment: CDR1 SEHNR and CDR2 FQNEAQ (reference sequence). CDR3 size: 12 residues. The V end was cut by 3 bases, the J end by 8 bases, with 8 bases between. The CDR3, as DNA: TGTGCCAGCAGCTTGGGAGTCGATGAGCAGTTCTTC. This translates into CASSLGVDEQFF.

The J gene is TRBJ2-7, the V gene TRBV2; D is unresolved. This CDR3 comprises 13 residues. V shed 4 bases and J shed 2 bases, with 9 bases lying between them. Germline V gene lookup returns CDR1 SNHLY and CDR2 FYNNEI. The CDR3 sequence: CASSVEKTYEQYF. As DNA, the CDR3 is TGTGCCAGCAGTGTGGAGAAAACCTACGAGCAGTACTTC.

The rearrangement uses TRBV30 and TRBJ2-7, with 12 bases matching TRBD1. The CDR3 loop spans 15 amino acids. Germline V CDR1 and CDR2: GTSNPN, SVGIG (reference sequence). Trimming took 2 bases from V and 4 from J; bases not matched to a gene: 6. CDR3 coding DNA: TGTGCCTGGAGTAGCGGGACAGGGGGCGCATACGAGCAGTACTTC. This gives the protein CAWSSGTGGAYEQYF.

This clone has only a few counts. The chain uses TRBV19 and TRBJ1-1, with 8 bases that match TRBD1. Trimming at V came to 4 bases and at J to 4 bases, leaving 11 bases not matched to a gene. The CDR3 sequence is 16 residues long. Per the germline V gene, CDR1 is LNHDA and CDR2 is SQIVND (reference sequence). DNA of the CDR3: TGTGCCAGTAGTAACCGACAGGGGAGATTTACCACTGAAGCTTTCTTT. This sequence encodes CASSNRQGRFTTEAFF.

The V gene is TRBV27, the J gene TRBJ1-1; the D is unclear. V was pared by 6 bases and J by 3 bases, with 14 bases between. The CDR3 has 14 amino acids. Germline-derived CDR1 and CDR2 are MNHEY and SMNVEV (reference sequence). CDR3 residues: CASRSPGMYTEAFF. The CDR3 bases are TGTGCCAGCAGGTCGCCGGGGATGTACACTGAAGCTTTCTTT.

The CDR3 DNA sequence: TGTGCCTGGAACCCCGGTGGCCGGCGCGGGAGGGAATACGAGCAGTACTTC. It specifies CAWNPGGRRGREYEQYF. The chain combines TRBV30 with TRBJ2-7, with TRBD2 matching 9 bases. V lost 4 bases to trimming and J lost 4 bases; unmatched junction nucleotides: 17. Germline V gene lookup returns CDR1 GTSNPN and CDR2 SVGIG (reference sequence). CDR3 size: 17 residues.

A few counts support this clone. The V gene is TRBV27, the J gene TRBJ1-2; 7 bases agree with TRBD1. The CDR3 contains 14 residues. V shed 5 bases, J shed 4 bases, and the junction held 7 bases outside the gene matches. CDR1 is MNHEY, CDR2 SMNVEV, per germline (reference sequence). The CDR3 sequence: CASSNNRDSYGYTF. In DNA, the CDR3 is TGTGCCAGCAGTAACAACCGGGACAGCTATGGCTACACCTTC.

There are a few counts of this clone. The CDR3 here is CASSVTDRGRGNEKLFF. The CDR3 DNA reads as TGTGCCAGCAGCGTAACGGACAGGGGACGGGGTAATGAAAAACTGTTTTTT. The chain carries TRBV9 and TRBJ1-4; 9 bases align to TRBD1. V lost 1 base, J lost 4 bases, and 8 bases stayed unmatched. The V gene's germline CDR1 is SGDLS and CDR2 YYNGEE. The CDR3 runs to 17 residues. The whole variable domain, remainder taken from reference TRBV9 and TRBJ1-4, is DSGVTQTPKHLITATGQRVTLRCSPRSGDLSVYWYQQSLDQGLQFLIQYYNGEERAKGNILERFSAQQFPDLHSELNLSSLELGDSALYFCASSVTDRGRGNEKLFFGSGTQLSVL.

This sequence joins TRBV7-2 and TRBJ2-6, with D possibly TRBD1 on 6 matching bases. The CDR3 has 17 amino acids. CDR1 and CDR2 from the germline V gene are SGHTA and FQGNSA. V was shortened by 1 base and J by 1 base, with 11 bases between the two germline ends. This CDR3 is CASSLGGTKSGANVLTF. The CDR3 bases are TGTGCCAGCAGCTTAGGGGGGACAAAGTCTGGGGCCAACGTCCTGACTTTC.

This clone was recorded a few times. For the CDR3, the DNA is TGTGCCAGCAGTTACTCACGGACTAGCTACGAGCAGTACTTC. Its translation: CASSYSRTSYEQYF. The V gene is TRBV6-6, the J gene TRBJ2-7; 7 bases map to TRBD2. The ends lost 0 bases at V and 3 bases at J; junction bases unmatched: 2. Looked up from germline, CDR1 is MNHNY and CDR2 is SVGAGI (reference sequence). This CDR3 has 14 residues.

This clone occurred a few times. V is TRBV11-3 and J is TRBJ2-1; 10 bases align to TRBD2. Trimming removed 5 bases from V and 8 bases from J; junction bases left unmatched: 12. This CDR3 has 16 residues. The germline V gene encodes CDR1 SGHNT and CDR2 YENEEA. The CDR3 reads CASSRGGTSVAHEQFF. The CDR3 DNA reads TGTGCCAGCAGCCGGGGGGGGACTAGCGTAGCCCATGAGCAGTTCTTC.

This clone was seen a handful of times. This chain's CDR3 is CASSLVPDQPQHF. CDR3 coding DNA: TGCGCCAGCAGCTTGGTTCCAGATCAGCCCCAGCATTTT. This chain joins TRBV5-1 and TRBJ1-5; D remains ambiguous. This CDR3 region has 13 residues. The germline V gene has CDR1 SGHRS and CDR2 YFSETQ. Trimming removed 0 bases from V and 5 bases from J, with 6 bases in between.

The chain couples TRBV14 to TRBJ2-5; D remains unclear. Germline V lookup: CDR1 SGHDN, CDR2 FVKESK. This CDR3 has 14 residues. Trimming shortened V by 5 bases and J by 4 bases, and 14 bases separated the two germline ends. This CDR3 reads CASSYSQTRETQYF. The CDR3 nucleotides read TGTGCCAGCAGCTACAGCCAGACCCGAGAGACCCAGTACTTC.

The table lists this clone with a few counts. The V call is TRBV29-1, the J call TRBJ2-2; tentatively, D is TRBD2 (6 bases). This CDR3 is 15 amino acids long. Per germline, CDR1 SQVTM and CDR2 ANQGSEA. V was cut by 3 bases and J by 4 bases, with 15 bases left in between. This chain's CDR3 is CSVDGGARGTGELFF. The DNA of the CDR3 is TGCAGCGTTGACGGAGGGGCCCGCGGCACCGGGGAGCTGTTTTTT.

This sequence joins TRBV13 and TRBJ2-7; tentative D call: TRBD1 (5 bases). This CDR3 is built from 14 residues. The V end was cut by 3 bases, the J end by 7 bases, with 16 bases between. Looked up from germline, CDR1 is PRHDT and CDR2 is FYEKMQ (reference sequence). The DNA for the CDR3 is TGTGCCAGCAGCTTCTCCCAGGGTATGTGGGAGCAGTACTTC. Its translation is CASSFSQGMWEQYF.

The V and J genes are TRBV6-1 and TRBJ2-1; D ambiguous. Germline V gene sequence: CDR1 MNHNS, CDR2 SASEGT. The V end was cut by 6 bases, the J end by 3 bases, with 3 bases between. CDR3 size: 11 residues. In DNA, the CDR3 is TGTGCCAGCAGCCGCTACAATGAGCAGTTCTTC. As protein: CASSRYNEQFF.

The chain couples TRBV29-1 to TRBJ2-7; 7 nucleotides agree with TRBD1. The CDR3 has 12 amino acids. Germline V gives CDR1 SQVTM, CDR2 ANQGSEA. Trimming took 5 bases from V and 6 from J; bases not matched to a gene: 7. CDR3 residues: CSVNDRAREQYF. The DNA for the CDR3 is TGCAGCGTTAATGACAGGGCGCGCGAGCAGTACTTC.

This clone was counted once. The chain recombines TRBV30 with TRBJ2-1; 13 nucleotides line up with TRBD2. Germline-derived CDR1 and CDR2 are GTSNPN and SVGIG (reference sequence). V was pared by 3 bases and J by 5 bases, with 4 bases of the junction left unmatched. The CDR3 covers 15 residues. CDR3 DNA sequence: TGTGCCTGGAGCCCGGGACTAGCGGGAAACAATGAGCAGTTCTTC. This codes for CAWSPGLAGNNEQFF.

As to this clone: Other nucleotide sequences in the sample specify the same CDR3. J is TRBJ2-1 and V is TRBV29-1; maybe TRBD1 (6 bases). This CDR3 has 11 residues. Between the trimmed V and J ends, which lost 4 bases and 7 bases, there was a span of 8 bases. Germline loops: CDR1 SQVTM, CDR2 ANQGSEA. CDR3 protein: CSVGRGNEQFF. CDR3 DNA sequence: TGCAGCGTTGGTAGGGGGAATGAGCAGTTCTTC.

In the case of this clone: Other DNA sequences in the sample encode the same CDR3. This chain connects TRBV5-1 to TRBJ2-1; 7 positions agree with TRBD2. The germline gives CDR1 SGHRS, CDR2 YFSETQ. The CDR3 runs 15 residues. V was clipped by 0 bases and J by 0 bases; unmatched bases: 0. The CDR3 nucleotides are TGCGCCAGCAGCTTGGCTAGCGGCTCCTACAATGAGCAGTTCTTC. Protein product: CASSLASGSYNEQFF.